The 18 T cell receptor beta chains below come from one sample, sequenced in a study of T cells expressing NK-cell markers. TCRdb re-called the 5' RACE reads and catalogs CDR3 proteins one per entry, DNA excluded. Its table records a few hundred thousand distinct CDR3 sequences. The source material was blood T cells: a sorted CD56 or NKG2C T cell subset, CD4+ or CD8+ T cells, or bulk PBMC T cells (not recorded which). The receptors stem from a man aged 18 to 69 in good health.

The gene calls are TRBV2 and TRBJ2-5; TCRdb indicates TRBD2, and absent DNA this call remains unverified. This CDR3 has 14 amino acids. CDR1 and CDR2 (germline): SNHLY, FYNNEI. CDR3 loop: CASRAFPASETQYF.

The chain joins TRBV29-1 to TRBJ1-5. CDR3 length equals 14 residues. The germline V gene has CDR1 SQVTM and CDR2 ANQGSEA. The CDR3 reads CSVAGTNSNQPQHF.

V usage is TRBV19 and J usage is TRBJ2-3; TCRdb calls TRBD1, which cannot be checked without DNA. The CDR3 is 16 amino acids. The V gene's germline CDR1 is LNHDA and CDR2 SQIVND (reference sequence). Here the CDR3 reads CASSTGGQGARDTQYF. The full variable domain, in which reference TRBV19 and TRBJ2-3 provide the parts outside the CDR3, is DGGITQSPKYLFRKEGQNVTLSCEQNLNHDAMYWYRQDPGQGLRLIYYSQIVNDFQKGDIAEGYSVSREKKESFPLTVTSAQKNPTAFYLCASSTGGQGARDTQYFGPGTRLTVL.

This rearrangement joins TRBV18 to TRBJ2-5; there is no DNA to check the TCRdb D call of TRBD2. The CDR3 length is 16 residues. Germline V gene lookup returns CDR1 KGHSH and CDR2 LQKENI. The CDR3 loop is CASSPRAQLRQETQYF.

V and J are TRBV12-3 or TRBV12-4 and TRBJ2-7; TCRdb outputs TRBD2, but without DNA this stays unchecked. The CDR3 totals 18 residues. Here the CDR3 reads CASSLRSWWAGETYEQYF.

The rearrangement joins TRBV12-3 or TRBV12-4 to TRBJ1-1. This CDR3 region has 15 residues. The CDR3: CASSLFGGGNTEAFF.

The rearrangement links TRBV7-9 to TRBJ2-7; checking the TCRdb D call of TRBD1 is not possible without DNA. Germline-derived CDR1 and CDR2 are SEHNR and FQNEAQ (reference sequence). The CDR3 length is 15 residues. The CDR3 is CASSFTHPGRGEQYF.

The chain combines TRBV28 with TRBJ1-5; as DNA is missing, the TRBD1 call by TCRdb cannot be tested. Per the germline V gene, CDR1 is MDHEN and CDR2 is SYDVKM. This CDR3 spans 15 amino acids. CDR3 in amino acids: CASSRSWGANQPQHF. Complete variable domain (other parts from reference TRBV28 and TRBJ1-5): DVKVTQSSRYLVKRTGEKVFLECVQDMDHENMFWYRQDPGLGLRLIYFSYDVKMKEKGDIPEGYSVSREKKERFSLILESASTNQTSMYLCASSRSWGANQPQHFGDGTRLSIL.

The CDR3 sequence is CSASKGRATEAFF. The rearrangement uses TRBV20-1 and TRBJ1-1; the TRBD1 assignment by TCRdb is unverifiable without DNA. The CDR3 sequence is 13 residues long. Per the germline V gene, CDR1 is DFQATT and CDR2 is SNEGSKA (reference sequence).

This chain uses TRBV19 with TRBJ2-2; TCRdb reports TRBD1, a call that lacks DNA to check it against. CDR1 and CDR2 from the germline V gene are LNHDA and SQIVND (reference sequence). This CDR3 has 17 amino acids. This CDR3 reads CASRWDQIQRNTGELFF.

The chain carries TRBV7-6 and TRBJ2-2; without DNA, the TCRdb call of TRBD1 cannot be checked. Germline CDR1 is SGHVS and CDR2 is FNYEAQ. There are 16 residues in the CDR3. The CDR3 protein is CASSLGGTGDTGELFF.

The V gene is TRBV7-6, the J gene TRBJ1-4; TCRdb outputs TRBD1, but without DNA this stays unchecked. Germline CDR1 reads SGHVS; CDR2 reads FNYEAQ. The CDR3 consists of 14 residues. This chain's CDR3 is CASSRRGTDEKLFF.

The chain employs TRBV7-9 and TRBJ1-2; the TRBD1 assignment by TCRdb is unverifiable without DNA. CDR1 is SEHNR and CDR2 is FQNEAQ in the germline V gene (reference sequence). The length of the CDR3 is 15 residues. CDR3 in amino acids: CASSSGTVANYGYTF.

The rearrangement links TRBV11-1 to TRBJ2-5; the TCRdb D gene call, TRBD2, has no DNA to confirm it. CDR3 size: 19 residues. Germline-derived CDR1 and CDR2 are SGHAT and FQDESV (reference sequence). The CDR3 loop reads CASSPKGGTSGSGVETQYF.

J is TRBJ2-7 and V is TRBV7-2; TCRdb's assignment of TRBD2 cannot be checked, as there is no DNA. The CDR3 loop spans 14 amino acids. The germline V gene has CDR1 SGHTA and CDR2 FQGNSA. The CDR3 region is CASSLGQGFEKQYF.

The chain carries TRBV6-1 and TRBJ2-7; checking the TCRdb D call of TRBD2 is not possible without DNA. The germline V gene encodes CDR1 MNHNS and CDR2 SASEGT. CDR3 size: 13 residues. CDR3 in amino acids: CASSARRQDEQYF.

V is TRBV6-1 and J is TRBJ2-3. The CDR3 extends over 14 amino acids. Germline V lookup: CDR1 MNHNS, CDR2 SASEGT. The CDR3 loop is CASSAGLSTDTQYF.

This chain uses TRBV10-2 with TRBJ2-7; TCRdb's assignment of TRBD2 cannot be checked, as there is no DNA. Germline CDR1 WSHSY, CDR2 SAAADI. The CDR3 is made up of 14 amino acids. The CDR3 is CASATGSQLGEQYF.